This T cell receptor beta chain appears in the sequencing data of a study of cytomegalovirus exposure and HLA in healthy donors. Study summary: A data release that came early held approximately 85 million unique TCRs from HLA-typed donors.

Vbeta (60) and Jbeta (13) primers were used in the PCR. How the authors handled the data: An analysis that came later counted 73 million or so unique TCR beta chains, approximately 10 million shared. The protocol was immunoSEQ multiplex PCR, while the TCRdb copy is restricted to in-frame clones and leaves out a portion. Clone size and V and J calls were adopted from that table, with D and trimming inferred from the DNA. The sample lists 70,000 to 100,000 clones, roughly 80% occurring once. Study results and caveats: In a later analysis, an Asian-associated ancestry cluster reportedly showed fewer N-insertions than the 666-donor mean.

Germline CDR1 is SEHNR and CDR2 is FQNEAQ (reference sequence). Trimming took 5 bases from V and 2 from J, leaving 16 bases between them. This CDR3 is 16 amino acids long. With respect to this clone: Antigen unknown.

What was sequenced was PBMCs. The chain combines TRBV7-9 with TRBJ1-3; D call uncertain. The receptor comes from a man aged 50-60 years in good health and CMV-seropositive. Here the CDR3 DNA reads TGTGCCAGCAGCCCGATCCGAGGGCCCACTGGAAACACCATATATTTT. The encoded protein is CASSPIRGPTGNTIYF. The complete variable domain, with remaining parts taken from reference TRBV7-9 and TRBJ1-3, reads DTGVSQNPRHKITKRGQNVTFRCDPISEHNRLYWYRQTLGQGPEFLTYFQNEAQLEKSRLLSDRFSAERPKGSFSTLEIQRTEQGDSAMYLCASSPIRGPTGNTIYFGEGSWLTVV.